This T cell receptor (beta chain) was recovered during a study of Tregs in tolerant kidney transplant recipients. Study observations and caveats: Tregs expanded with activated donor B cells seemed most donor-specific.

For this clone: Its specificity is unknown.

Trimming pared 5 bases from V and 0 bases from J, leaving 6 bases between. The CDR3 is 12 amino acids. The germline gives CDR1 SQVTM, CDR2 ANQGSEA. Clones were read by immunoSEQ multiplex PCR, and TCRdb kept only the in-frame ones, dropping some. Of tens of thousands of clones listed, 91% are singletons. Unstimulated Tregs (CD4+CD25+CD127-) and CD4+CD25- non-Tregs were sorted from PBMCs. The receptor was derived from a human donor in good health. The specimen sequenced was Tregs from blood. The J gene is TRBJ2-3, the V gene TRBV29-1, with a weak D call TRBD1 (6 bases). This CDR3 reads CSVRGSTDTQYF. The CDR3 region has the DNA TGCAGCGTTAGGGGGAGCACAGATACGCAGTATTTT.